Shown below are 9 T cell receptor beta chains from a single sample sequenced in a study of control samples from healthy donors and cancer patients. The protocol was immunoSEQ multiplex PCR, while the TCRdb copy is restricted to in-frame clones and leaves out a portion. The table includes around 55,000 clones, roughly 87% detected once. Specimen: PBMCs. The receptors come from a middle-aged man with colorectal cancer.

This clone is a singleton in its sample. This chain joins TRBV7-8 and TRBJ2-1, with D unresolved. CDR1 and CDR2 from the germline V gene are SGHVS and FQNEAQ. V was pared by 1 base and J by 9 bases, with 4 bases between. CDR3 size: 11 residues. The CDR3 DNA follows: TGTGCCAGCAGCTTAGGGGCTGAGCAGTTCTTC. Amino acid sequence: CASSLGAEQFF.

The chain is built from TRBV5-1 and TRBJ2-1; D perhaps matches TRBD1 (6 bases). The germline gives CDR1 SGHRS, CDR2 YFSETQ. The CDR3 consists of 15 residues. The V gene lost 0 bases and the J gene lost 2 bases, with 9 bases spanning the gap. Written as DNA, the CDR3 is TGCGCCAGCAGCTTGGGGTGGACAGCCTACAATGAGCAGTTCTTC. Its translation: CASSLGWTAYNEQFF. The complete variable domain, with remaining parts taken from reference TRBV5-1 and TRBJ2-1, reads KAGVTQTPRYLIKTRGQQVTLSCSPISGHRSVSWYQQTPGQGLQFLFEYFSETQRNKGNFPGRFSGRQFSNSRSEMNVSTLELGDSALYLCASSLGWTAYNEQFFGPGTRLTVL.

The J gene is TRBJ2-6, the V gene TRBV5-8, with D possibly TRBD1 on 5 matching bases. V gave up 4 bases and J gave up 4 bases, with 12 bases separating them. The CDR3 covers 15 residues. Per germline, CDR1 SGHTS and CDR2 YDEGEE. This CDR3 is CASSTGHSGANVLTF. The CDR3 coding sequence is TGTGCCAGCAGCACCGGACACTCAGGGGCCAACGTCCTGACTTTC. The variable domain in full, with the rest retrieved from reference TRBV5-8 and TRBJ2-6, is EAGVTQSPTHLIKTRGQQATLRCSPISGHTSVYWYQQALGLGLQFLLWYDEGEERNRGNFPPRFSGRQFPNYSSELNVNALELEDSALYLCASSTGHSGANVLTFGAGSRLTVL.

The rearrangement uses TRBV9 and TRBJ2-3, with D perhaps given as TRBD1 or TRBD2 (5 bases each). The CDR3 has 16 residues. Germline V gene sequence: CDR1 SGDLS, CDR2 YYNGEE. V was clipped by 4 bases and J by 1 base, with 16 bases between them. In DNA form, the CDR3 reads TGTGCCAGCAGCTTCCGGGACCAGAGGGGCACAGATACGCAGTATTTT. This codes for CASSFRDQRGTDTQYF.

The chain employs TRBV10-3 and TRBJ2-5; 7 bases are shared with TRBD2. CDR3 length: 15 amino acids. Germline values: CDR1 ENHRY, CDR2 SYGVKD. Trimming at V came to 2 bases and at J to 5 bases, leaving 8 bases not matched to a gene. CDR3 sequence reads: CAISEHEAGRETQYF. The DNA for the CDR3 is TGTGCCATCAGTGAGCATGAAGCGGGAAGGGAGACCCAGTACTTC.

This chain links TRBV18 with TRBJ1-3; TRBD1 is a possible D gene (5 bases). Trimming removed 3 bases at V and 0 bases at J, with 6 bases between. The CDR3 runs 14 residues. Germline V gene sequence: CDR1 KGHSH, CDR2 LQKENI. The CDR3 reads CASSPGDSGNTIYF. The CDR3 DNA is TGTGCCAGCTCACCGGGGGACTCTGGAAACACCATATATTTT.

V is TRBV5-1 and J is TRBJ1-4; D call uncertain. V lost 4 bases, J lost 2 bases, and 9 bases lay in between. The CDR3 runs 14 residues. CDR1 and CDR2 (germline): SGHRS, YFSETQ. CDR3 sequence: CASSPRATNEKLFF. CDR3 DNA sequence: TGCGCCAGCAGCCCCCGGGCCACTAATGAAAAACTGTTTTTT.

V is TRBV24-1 and J is TRBJ2-3, with D unresolved. The germline V gene encodes CDR1 KGHDR and CDR2 SFDVKD. The CDR3 extends over 13 amino acids. With 2 bases removed from V and 1 base from J, the gap between germline ends came to 3 bases. CDR3 nucleotide sequence: TGTGCCACCAGTGATTCGGGCACAGATACGCAGTATTTT. Protein: CATSDSGTDTQYF.

This sequence joins TRBV6-2 or TRBV6-3 and TRBJ2-3; 8 nucleotides match TRBD2. With V trimmed by 2 bases and J by 5 bases, 6 bases remained unmatched. Germline loops: CDR1 MNHEY, CDR2 SVGEGT. CDR3 size: 15 residues. The CDR3 DNA sequence: TGTGCCAGCAGTTACACGGGAGGGCCCGGAGATACGCAGTATTTT. This codes for CASSYTGGPGDTQYF.